This is a list of T cell receptor beta chains from one sample in a study of CD8 T cells in Susac syndrome. TCRdb re-analysed the immunoSEQ multiplex PCR reads in MiXCR, keeping a single row per CDR3 protein. The sample consists of roughly 400,000 distinct CDR3 sequences, roughly 85% of them appearing once. The source material was CD8+ T cells from PBMCs. These receptor sequences come from a human donor with multiple sclerosis. Both conserved end residues are part of each CDR3. The D gene is left open where the match is weak. Some rows mark clone size as missing; the rest say once, few, many or name a class of expanded clone.

abundance	d_gene	v_gene	j_gene	CDR3aa	CDR3nt
NA	NA	TRBV15	TRBJ1-1	CATSRDRHPRRAFF	TGTGCCACCAGCAGAGATCGTCACCCCCGGAGAGCTTTCTTT
NA	TRBD1	TRBV4-1	TRBJ1-1	CASSHLTGDEAFF	TGCGCCAGCAGCCACCTAACAGGGGATGAAGCTTTCTTT
few	TRBD2	TRBV6-1	TRBJ2-7	CASSATSGVSYEQYF	TGTGCCAGCAGTGCGACTAGCGGGGTTTCCTACGAGCAGTACTTC
NA	NA	TRBV27	TRBJ1-5	CASSPTVNQPQHF	TGTGCCAGCAGTCCGACAGTCAATCAGCCCCAGCATTTT
NA	TRBD1	TRBV5-6	TRBJ1-1	CASSLLGQGPTEAFF	TGTGCCAGCAGCTTGCTGGGACAGGGGCCCACTGAAGCTTTCTTT
NA	NA	TRBV7-9	TRBJ2-7	CASSSDGEREQYF	TGTGCCAGCAGCTCTGACGGGGAGAGGGAGCAGTACTTC
NA	NA	TRBV6-5	TRBJ2-2	CASSRDGPNTGELFF	TGTGCCAGCAGCCGGGACGGTCCAAACACCGGGGAGCTGTTTTTT
NA	TRBD2	TRBV7-8	TRBJ2-7	CASSGPGLAGGWYEQYF	TGTGCCAGCAGCGGACCGGGACTAGCGGGAGGGTGGTACGAGCAGTACTTC
many	NA	TRBV7-9	TRBJ1-5	CASSLGGGNQPQHF	TGTGCCAGCAGCTTGGGGGGGGGCAATCAGCCCCAGCATTTT
few	NA	TRBV14	TRBJ1-2	CASSLGGFDGYTF	TGTGCCAGCAGCCTAGGGGGGTTCGATGGCTACACCTTC